This T cell receptor (beta chain) was observed in a study of blood T cell repertoires in COVID-19. TCRdb's copy holds only in-frame clones and misses some; the assay was immunoSEQ multiplex PCR. The top ten clones hold approximately 6% of a sample with about 300,000 clones, 70% to 90% of them seen once. The germline V gene encodes CDR1 ENHRY and CDR2 SYGVKD. This CDR3 spans 15 amino acids. J gave up 0 bases and V 5 bases, and 5 bases lay outside the gene matches. Sequencing input: peripheral blood. The clonotype originates from a woman between 50 and 59 years old with COVID-19, enrolled during active disease. The chain combines TRBV10-3 with TRBJ1-2; 8 positions match TRBD1. This CDR3 is CAISNGQGTNYGYTF. CDR3 DNA sequence: TGTGCCATCAGTAACGGACAGGGCACTAACTATGGCTACACCTTC.